The entry below describes one TCR beta chain. Its specificity is unknown. This entry is derived from a study of T cell responses to AZD1222 COVID-19 vaccine. Study conclusions and caveats: The repertoires were collected only after the peak T cell response. Vaccine-associated CD4 TCRs spanned spike, dominant at 160-218 and 743-854. The donor group comprised mostly white British people and more females; the analysis possibly underestimated clonal diversity.

CDR3 length: 16 amino acids. Germline CDR1 reads LNHDA; CDR2 reads SQIVND (reference sequence). V lost 5 bases, J lost 0 bases, and 8 bases stayed unmatched. Assay: immunoSEQ multiplex PCR; the TCRdb copy retains only in-frame clones and omits some. The sample includes 150,000 to 200,000 clones, approximately 91% of them seen just once. This chain connects TRBV19 to TRBJ2-7, with 9 bases aligning to TRBD1. The source was peripheral blood, collected 28 days after the second AZD1222 dose. This TCR derives from an adult who received the AZD1222 COVID-19 vaccine. CDR3 nucleotides: TGTGCCAGTAGTCCCCGGGACAGGGTAAGCTCCTACGAGCAGTACTTC. The encoded protein is CASSPRDRVSSYEQYF.